This entry lists 3 T cell receptor beta chains sequenced from one sample in a study of T-cell reconstitution after alpha-beta-depleted transplantation in children. Researchers prepared the TCRbeta library using unique molecular identifiers, the study reports. TCRdb reprocessed the PCR reads via MiXCR and lists one record per CDR3 protein. The sample carries almost 600,000 distinct CDR3 sequences, 25% to 30% recorded once. The sample was PBMCs, taken before TCRalphabeta/CD19-depleted stem cell transplant. The receptors stem from a boy younger than two with Wiskott-Aldrich syndrome, due to receive a stem cell transplant.

This clonotype has just a few counts. In DNA form, the CDR3 reads TGCAGCGTTGAAGATCGGCGGGCCTCCTACAATGAGCAGTTCTTC. Translated, it gives CSVEDRRASYNEQFF. This rearrangement joins TRBV29-1 to TRBJ2-1, with D possibly matching TRBD2 (5 bases). CDR1 is SQVTM, CDR2 ANQGSEA, per germline. The CDR3 totals 15 residues. V was clipped by 0 bases and J by 0 bases, with 9 bases between them.

This clonotype occurred many times. Germline is not matched at one junction end, which may reflect a read error. The chain uses TRBV5-1 and TRBJ2-7; 7 bases are a match to TRBD2. CDR1 is SGHRS and CDR2 is YFSETQ in the germline V gene. This CDR3 region has 14 residues. Written as DNA, the CDR3 is TGTGCCAGCAGCTTAGCTAGCGGCTCCTACGAGCAGTACTTC. Translation gives CASSLASGSYEQYF.

The chain uses TRBV5-1 and TRBJ2-1; D not resolved. Trimming stripped 2 bases from V and 9 bases from J, with 18 bases between. CDR3 length equals 15 residues. Looked up from germline, CDR1 is SGHRS and CDR2 is YFSETQ. The CDR3 DNA is TGCGCCAGCAGCTTCGGCTGGAGCGTTAAGGGTGAGCAGTTCTTC. Translating gives CASSFGWSVKGEQFF.